This T cell receptor (beta chain) originates from a study of T cell repertoires in cytomegalovirus infection. As for the study in general: HLA-B-restricted CMV epitopes that are well studied were used alongside recently identified HLA-C-restricted ones. Carrying CMV and the relevant HLA type showed in public TCR beta signatures. Study-level findings and limits: Carriage of CMV together with the relevant HLA was identifiable through cumulative public TCR beta family frequency. HLA-C-restricted CMV-specific TCR beta clonotypes prevailed in the ex vivo response.

TCRdb reprocessed the reads via MiXCR and lists one record per CDR3 protein. In the table there are about 280,000 distinct CDR3 sequences, 22% of which are singletons. The CDR3 is 14 amino acids. Germline values: CDR1 MDHEN, CDR2 SYDVKM. Trimming shortened V by 6 bases and J by 5 bases, and 16 bases separated the two germline ends. The table lists this clonotype with a count of one. The target antigen is unknown. The specimen was cultured PBMCs, collected from culture after CMV antigen stimulation. The rearrangement uses TRBV28 and TRBJ1-2; D remains unclear. This TCR was sampled from a human donor in good health (CMV status not recorded). Some clones in this sample may be carry-over from other donors' samples. CDR3 bases: TGTGCCAGCAGCCGTGACACCGCCGATTATGGCTACACCTTC. Translation gives CASSRDTADYGYTF.